This TCR beta chain emerged from a study of early T cells in non-severe SARS-CoV-2 infection. Across the study: The chains were unpaired, and the sequenced material was bulk RNA from unsorted whole blood.

Study findings and constraints: Lookups in VDJdb leaned toward anti-spike CD8 responses and missed private and CD4 specificities.

Individual cDNA molecules were tagged with unique molecular identifiers. TCRdb used MiXCR to reprocess the 5' RACE reads, holding one entry per CDR3 protein. The sample consists of about 61,000 distinct CDR3 sequences, around 12% of them appearing once. Germline lookup yields CDR1 MNHNS and CDR2 SASEGT. Trimming left V 10 bases short and J 0 bases short, with 7 bases between. The CDR3 extends over 11 amino acids. This clonotype was recorded a few times. Its target is not known. The starting material was whole blood, obtained at baseline. The chain combines TRBV6-1 with TRBJ2-7, with D perhaps TRBD2 (5 bases). The origin of this receptor is an adult who was a healthcare worker with PCR-confirmed SARS-CoV-2 infection or an uninfected control (not recorded which). The donor label of this sample is uncertain. This CDR3 reads CAIGDSYEQYV. CDR3 coding DNA: TGTGCCATCGGGGACTCCTACGAGCAGTACGTC.